The entry that follows covers one T cell receptor beta chain sequence. Its target is not known. This specimen comes from a study of shared clonotypes between healthy human individuals. Authors' analysis steps: ImmunoSEQ sequences covered only the junction and lacked quality scores; filtering therefore differed. Sequencing used immunoSEQ multiplex PCR; TCRdb keeps in-frame clones, though not all of them. V, J and clone size are those of that table, while D and trimming were read from the DNA. Of some 2,000,000 clones detected, 85% to 95% appear once; the ten largest clones hold around 1.1%. Whole-study findings and limits: Generation of non-shared clonotypes was less probable than generation of clonotypes shared by all four donors.

The V gene's germline CDR1 is WNHNN and CDR2 SYGVQD (reference sequence). J gave up 8 bases and V 8 bases, and 22 bases lay outside the gene matches. The CDR3 has 18 residues. Selected positively for CCR7 and CD45RO-negative, naive CD8 cells excluded terminally differentiated effector memory CD45RA+ cells. This chain joins TRBV10-1 and TRBJ1-4, with TRBD1 matching over 8 bases. The specimen sequenced was naive CD8+ T cells sorted from blood. This receptor was taken from a young man in good health. CDR3 sequence: CASRSFRDRWGGVEKLFF. The CDR3 nucleotides read TGCGCCAGCCGCTCATTCCGGGACAGGTGGGGGGGAGTCGAAAAACTGTTTTTT.